One sample yielded the 4 T cell receptor beta chains listed below, sequenced in a study of T cells in Graves' hyperthyroidism and ophthalmopathy. Researchers took RNA transcripts and amplified the TCR beta CDR3 regions from them. Researchers ran a first-round RT-PCR on the TCR CDR3 using the HTBI primer set. Using its own MiXCR run on the multiplex PCR reads, TCRdb lists one record per CDR3 protein. Of roughly 500,000 distinct CDR3 sequences listed, about 46% are singletons. Sequencing input: peripheral blood or thyroid tissue (not recorded which). These receptors were obtained from an adult woman with Graves' disease, either hyperthyroidism or ophthalmopathy (not recorded which).

This sequence joins TRBV4-3 and TRBJ1-3; D is unclear. Germline V gene data show CDR1 as LGHNA and CDR2 as YSLEER. The V and J ends lost 1 base and 6 bases respectively, with 10 bases between them. The length of the CDR3 is 14 residues. The CDR3: CASSQGRRVNTIYF. The CDR3 DNA is TGCGCCAGCAGCCAAGGTCGGCGGGTAAACACCATATATTTT.

In its sample, this clonotype was seen a few times. This chain uses TRBV28 with TRBJ2-7; TRBD2 aligns across 11 bases. Looked up from germline, CDR1 is MDHEN and CDR2 is SYDVKM. There are 16 residues in the CDR3. Losses at the gene ends were 6 bases for V and 5 bases for J; bases not matched to a gene: 12. CDR3 residues: CASSRRLAGSDDEQYF. CDR3 bases: TGTGCCAGCAGCCGTCGACTAGCGGGATCTGATGACGAGCAGTACTTC.

This clonotype showed up just a few times. This chain joins TRBV10-3 and TRBJ1-1, with D perhaps TRBD1 (5 bases). Trimming left V 4 bases short and J 6 bases short, with 12 bases between. The CDR3 sequence is 13 residues long. Per germline, CDR1 ENHRY and CDR2 SYGVKD. CDR3 protein: CAISVGGMSEAFF. In nucleotides, the CDR3 is TGTGCCATCAGTGTGGGGGGGATGTCTGAAGCTTTCTTT.

At least ten counts were recorded for this clonotype. The chain combines TRBV12-3 or TRBV12-4 with TRBJ1-6; 10 bases map to TRBD1. Unmatched junction bases numbered 7, after V lost 4 bases and J lost 7 bases. The CDR3 has 16 amino acids. The CDR3 DNA sequence: TGTGCCAGCAGTTCTCAATGGACAGGGGGGAATTCACCCCTCCACTTT. Amino acids: CASSSQWTGGNSPLHF.